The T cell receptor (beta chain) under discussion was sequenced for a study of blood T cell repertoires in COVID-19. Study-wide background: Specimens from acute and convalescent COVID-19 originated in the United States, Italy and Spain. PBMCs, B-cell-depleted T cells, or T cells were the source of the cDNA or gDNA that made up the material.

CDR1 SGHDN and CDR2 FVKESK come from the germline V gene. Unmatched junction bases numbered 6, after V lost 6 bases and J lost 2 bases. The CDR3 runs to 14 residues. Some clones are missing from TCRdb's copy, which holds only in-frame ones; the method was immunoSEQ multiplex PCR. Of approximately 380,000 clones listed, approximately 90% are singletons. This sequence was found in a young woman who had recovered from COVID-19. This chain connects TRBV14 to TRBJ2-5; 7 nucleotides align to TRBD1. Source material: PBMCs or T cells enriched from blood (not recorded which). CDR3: CASSGTDRQETQYF. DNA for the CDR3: TGTGCCAGCAGTGGGACAGATAGACAAGAGACCCAGTACTTC.